This entry is about one TCR beta chain. The target of this receptor is not known. No quality values exist for individual bases; no much larger clone is one base distant. The data stem from a study of shared clonotypes between healthy human individuals (dated by TCRdb to 2020 to 2021). Study-level background: The cohort included a few men and a couple of women between 18 and 49 years of age. Blood TCR repertoires of five healthy adults were deeply sequenced to estimate repertoire size and the extent of clonotype sharing between individuals. For each donor, three plates each were used for CD4 naive and CD4 memory, two plates were used for CD8 naive, and one plate was used for CD8 memory. Different laboratories and diverse techniques were used to prepare libraries and sequence TCR repertoires, to increase sequencing depth and limit assay-specific biases. Between about 0.8 and 9.5 billion PBMCs per donor were obtained by leukapheresis.

The donors were healthy, HIV-negative adults who had no recently reported acute infections or vaccinations. Every donor was a Caucasian adult living in Nashville, Tennessee, USA. CD4+ T cells were enriched by magnetic negative selection; naive cells were then positively selected on CD45RA, and the negative fraction formed the memory subset. After blood collection by leukapheresis, PBMCs were isolated using Ficoll-Histopaque density gradient centrifugation and then cryopreserved in the vapor phase of liquid nitrogen. Analytical flow cytometry was used to check the purity and quantity of each magnetically sorted T cell population. Each sorted fraction had its genomic DNA isolated and then quantified by UV absorbance on a Nanodrop 2000c. CDR1 MNHEY and CDR2 SVGAGI were looked up in the germline V gene. The CDR3 numbers 14 residues from cysteine through phenylalanine. The retained sequence is limited to the CDR3, 42 bases, with the frame set at the first base. Trimming leaves V shorter by 5 bases and J shorter by 7 bases, with the junction holding 9 bases beyond the gene matches.

TCR CDR3 regions were amplified from genomic DNA by multiplex PCR using the deep immunoSEQ assay. Extracted genomic DNA from each cell subset was distributed evenly across all wells of several immunoSEQ 96-well plates, and each plate was treated as a replicate. For sorted subsets, about 0.2 ug genomic DNA, equal to about 30,000 T cell genomes, was loaded into each replicate PCR. Purified libraries were quantified with a Qubit 3.0 fluorometer, sized on a Bioanalyzer 2100, and re-quantified with the KAPA Library Quantification kit. Every immunoSEQ 96-well plate was sequenced on a dedicated single-read 150-cycle Illumina NextSeq 550 flow cell. The paper's data handling went like this. Because only junctional sequences without quality scores were contained in the immunoSEQ output, filtering matching that applied to full-length reads could not be performed. To assign V/J genes and CDR3, sequences were annotated using PyIR, a Python wrapper for IgBLAST v1.9, with IMGT germline references. Reads were filtered out if the reads had weak V/J assignments (E-value above 1e-6), no CDR3, stop codons, out-of-frame junctions, or ambiguous translated residues. V3J clonotypes were defined as sequences sharing the same inferred V gene, J gene, and CDR3 amino acid sequence. To compute the percentage overlap between repertoires, the number of shared unique clonotypes was divided by the size of the smaller repertoire. RTK rarefaction, the Chao1 estimator, and Recon v2.1 estimates of unobserved clonotypes were used to assess repertoire richness. For all TCRbeta clonotypes obtained by the gDNA method from four donors, generation probabilities were computed with OLGA. Here the immuneACCESS table is served through TCRdb, limited to in-frame sequences with V and J called. Missing clones are a known gap in these copies; in checked studies unresolved V genes cover under half, and the rest lacks a known reason. V and J calls and clone size are copied from that table; D and trimming were computed from the DNA. Within this sample are fewer than 3 million clones, with around 93% of them counted one time only. The ten largest clones capture more than 0.35% of the sample.

On the study overall, not on this receptor specifically: Estimated clonotype richness was generally larger for naive than for memory subsets. Because the study included only a small number of donors, the genetic and exposure-history diversity represented was limited. Compared with non-shared clonotypes, clonotypes shared by all four sorted-subset donors had higher generation probabilities. Approximately 4.8% of naive CD4, around 3.6% of naive CD8, about 2.5% of memory CD4, and around 0.4% of memory CD8 clonotypes were shared across a few donors. Pairwise subsampling led to the expectation that sequencing depth would affect the degree of clonotype sharing among donors. Incomplete sequencing was indicated by rarefaction of sorted-subset datasets, despite the large sequencing depth. Sampling was limited to blood, and TCR repertoires in tissue likely differ from TCR repertoires in blood.

This clonotype was sampled from a man aged 18-30 years in good health. Some clones in this sample may be carry-over from other donors' samples. The sequencing input was naive CD4+ T cells from PBMCs. Explained via the paper, the cell subset or site label denotes: CD45RA+ positively selected. Recombination connected TRBV6-5 to TRBJ2-7, and 9 junctional nucleotides match TRBD1. This receptor carries the CDR3 CASSPGQGRMEQYF. The DNA sequence is given as TGTGCCAGCAGTCCCGGACAGGGGCGGATGGAGCAGTACTTC.